This note documents a single T cell receptor (beta chain) sequence. This sample stems from a study of OX40 agonist ivuxolimab in advanced cancers. This CDR3 spans 13 amino acids. Germline CDR1 MRHNA, CDR2 SNTAGT. V shed 1 base and J shed 3 bases, with 7 bases lying between them. Clones were sequenced by immunoSEQ multiplex PCR, and TCRdb holds only the in-frame ones, with some missing. The sample contains 92,000 or so clones, 90% of which appear only once. This receptor was obtained from an adult with an advanced solid tumor such as melanoma, head and neck, liver or kidney cancer. The chain has TRBV6-4 and TRBJ2-7; D assignment may be TRBD1 or TRBD2 (5 bases each). The sequences come from CD4+ or CD8+ T cells sorted from blood, collected in a trial of the OX40 agonist ivuxolimab. CDR3 sequence: CASSDWDGYEQYF. The CDR3 nucleotides are TGTGCCAGCAGTGACTGGGACGGCTACGAGCAGTACTTC.